One and the same sample provided the 26 T cell receptor beta chains below, sequenced in a study of blood T cell repertoires in COVID-19. The method was immunoSEQ multiplex PCR; TCRdb's version includes in-frame clones alone and lacks a portion of them. There are about 58,000 clones in the sample; 88% occur only once, and 6.5% to 8.5% lies in the top ten. The sequenced sample was peripheral blood. These receptors were obtained from a woman aged 70-85 years with active COVID-19.

This chain links TRBV28 with TRBJ1-5, with D possibly being TRBD1 (5 bases). The V gene lost 5 bases and the J gene lost 0 bases, with 11 bases spanning the gap. Germline lookup yields CDR1 MDHEN and CDR2 SYDVKM. The length of the CDR3 is 15 residues. In nucleotides, the CDR3 is TGTGCCAGCAGTATAGGGGATTATAGCAATCAGCCCCAGCATTTT. It encodes CASSIGDYSNQPQHF.

J is TRBJ2-2 and V is TRBV5-1, with 7 nucleotides matching TRBD1. Germline values: CDR1 SGHRS, CDR2 YFSETQ. J was trimmed by 7 bases and V by 1 base; bases with no gene match: 7. The CDR3 extends over 15 amino acids. CDR3 sequence: CASSLSQGFGGELFF. Written as DNA, the CDR3 is TGCGCCAGCAGCTTGTCACAGGGGTTTGGCGGGGAGCTGTTTTTT.

The chain recombines TRBV7-9 with TRBJ1-2; a weak D match, TRBD1 (5 bases). CDR3 length: 15 amino acids. CDR1 is SEHNR, CDR2 FQNEAQ, per germline (reference sequence). Trimming took off 0 bases at V and 4 bases at J, with 12 bases between the two ends. Here the CDR3 reads CASSLALGHPYGYTF. In nucleotides, the CDR3 is TGTGCCAGCAGCTTAGCGCTCGGACATCCCTATGGCTACACCTTC.

This clone is a singleton in its sample. The genes are TRBV30 and TRBJ1-1; D remains ambiguous. The CDR3 spans 12 residues. Trimming stripped 5 bases from V and 7 bases from J, with 14 bases between. CDR1 GTSNPN and CDR2 SVGIG come from the germline V gene (reference sequence). CDR3 DNA sequence: TGTGCCTGGCTGGGGAGTGGGGATGAAGCTTTCTTT. It codes for CAWLGSGDEAFF.

This clone has only a few counts. The chain couples TRBV5-6 to TRBJ2-7; 8 bases agree with TRBD1. CDR1 is SGHDT, CDR2 YYEEEE, per germline. V dropped 4 bases and J dropped 3; count of bases not matched to a gene: 9. The CDR3 is 15 amino acids. CDR3 region: CASSRDRTIGYEQYF. The CDR3 DNA is TGTGCCAGCAGCAGGGACAGGACAATCGGCTACGAGCAGTACTTC. Full variable domain (missing parts from reference TRBV5-6 and TRBJ2-7): DAGVTQSPTHLIKTRGQQVTLRCSPKSGHDTVSWYQQALGQGPQFIFQYYEEEERQRGNFPDRFSGHQFPNYSSELNVNALLLGDSALYLCASSRDRTIGYEQYFGPGTRLTVT.

The chain carries TRBV5-8 and TRBJ2-2, with 10 bases matching TRBD2. The CDR3 sequence is 17 residues long. Germline V gene sequence: CDR1 SGHTS, CDR2 YDEGEE. The V gene end was trimmed by 1 base and the J gene end by 1 base; junction bases not matched to a gene: 4. This chain's CDR3 is CASSLRRTSGNTGELFF. The CDR3 DNA sequence: TGTGCCAGCAGCTTGCGCAGGACTAGCGGGAACACCGGGGAGCTGTTTTTT.

The rearrangement joins TRBV6-5 to TRBJ2-2; 9 bases map to TRBD1. The germline V gene encodes CDR1 MNHEY and CDR2 SVGAGI. V shed 5 bases, J shed 5 bases, and the junction held 6 bases outside the gene matches. CDR3 size: 15 residues. The CDR3 protein is CASSIGTGRTGELFF. The DNA of the CDR3 is TGTGCCAGCAGTATTGGGACAGGGCGTACCGGGGAGCTGTTTTTT.

This clone came up once. The rearrangement uses TRBV5-4 and TRBJ1-2; maybe TRBD1 (6 bases). With 2 bases removed from V and 6 bases from J, the gap between germline ends came to 14 bases. The CDR3 runs 14 residues. In germline, CDR1 is SGHNT, CDR2 YYREEE (reference sequence). In DNA form, the CDR3 reads TGTGCCAGCAGCTTTAAGGGGGGGGGCCATGGCTACACCTTC. Its protein is CASSFKGGGHGYTF.

V usage is TRBV19 and J usage is TRBJ2-6; 7 nucleotides match TRBD2. The V gene's germline CDR1 is LNHDA and CDR2 SQIVND (reference sequence). J was trimmed by 0 bases and V by 0 bases; bases with no gene match: 5. The CDR3 loop spans 18 amino acids. CDR3 protein: CASSIEGGSISGANVLTF. The CDR3 DNA reads as TGTGCCAGTAGTATAGAGGGCGGGAGTATCTCTGGGGCCAACGTCCTGACTTTC.

The chain carries TRBV28 and TRBJ2-7, with D uncertain. The germline V and J ends were trimmed by 2 bases and 3 bases, with 14 bases remaining between them. Germline lookup yields CDR1 MDHEN and CDR2 SYDVKM. The CDR3 is 15 amino acids. The chain's CDR3 is CASSLPSGFYYEQYF. The CDR3 bases are TGTGCCAGCAGTTTACCGTCAGGCTTCTACTACGAGCAGTACTTC.

This chain links TRBV18 with TRBJ1-1; TRBD1 aligns across 7 bases. CDR1 is KGHSH, CDR2 LQKENI, per germline. Trimming cost V 2 bases and J 1 base; bases outside gene matches: 1. The CDR3 covers 14 residues. The CDR3 reads CASSPGQENTEAFF. DNA for the CDR3: TGTGCCAGCTCACCAGGACAGGAGAACACTGAAGCTTTCTTT. The full variable domain, with the rest looked up from reference TRBV18 and TRBJ1-1, is NAGVMQNPRHLVRRRGQEARLRCSPMKGHSHVYWYRQLPEEGLKFMVYLQKENIIDESGMPKERFSAEFPKEGPSILRIQQVVRGDSAAYFCASSPGQENTEAFFGQGTRLTVV.

The V gene is TRBV27, the J gene TRBJ2-1; 7 bases line up with TRBD1. The V segment lost 10 bases and the J segment 3 bases; nucleotides outside the gene matches: 9. The germline V gene encodes CDR1 MNHEY and CDR2 SMNVEV (reference sequence). The CDR3 runs 14 residues. Here the CDR3 DNA reads TGTGCCACCGAGCCCAGGGACAGCTACAATGAGCAGTTCTTC. This codes for CATEPRDSYNEQFF.

The V and J genes are TRBV18 and TRBJ1-1, with TRBD1 matching 8 bases. There are 15 residues in the CDR3. The ends lost 3 bases at V and 6 bases at J; junction bases unmatched: 9. Per germline, CDR1 KGHSH and CDR2 LQKENI. CDR3 in amino acids: CASSPQQGGRAEAFF. The CDR3 DNA reads as TGTGCCAGCTCACCTCAACAGGGGGGACGGGCTGAAGCTTTCTTT.

This chain uses TRBV20-1 with TRBJ1-2; TRBD1 is a possible D gene (5 bases). From germline, CDR1 is DFQATT and CDR2 SNEGSKA (reference sequence). V was pared by 5 bases and J by 6 bases, with 10 bases between. The CDR3 is 11 amino acids. CDR3 sequence reads: CSAYDSHGYTF. Written as DNA, the CDR3 is TGCAGTGCTTACGACAGCCATGGCTACACCTTC.

The rearrangement links TRBV27 to TRBJ2-3; TRBD2 agrees at 14 bases. Germline CDR1 and CDR2: MNHEY and SMNVEV (reference sequence). The CDR3 has 16 amino acids. J gave up 3 bases and V 6 bases, and 5 bases lay outside the gene matches. The CDR3 nucleotides are TGTGCCAGCAGCCGAGGACTAGCGGGAGGTACAGATACGCAGTATTTT. Translation: CASSRGLAGGTDTQYF.

This chain joins TRBV6-2 or TRBV6-3 and TRBJ2-3; 12 bases are a match to TRBD2. This CDR3 contains 15 residues. V was pared by 6 bases and J by 5 bases, with 6 bases of the junction left unmatched. Germline CDR1 MNHEY, CDR2 SVGEGT. The CDR3 DNA follows: TGTGCCAGCAGCCAGACTAGCGGGAGTGTAGATACGCAGTATTTT. Protein: CASSQTSGSVDTQYF.

This chain uses TRBV7-3 with TRBJ2-3; 8 bases align to TRBD1. Trimming cost V 6 bases and J 2 bases; bases outside gene matches: 7. CDR1 and CDR2 from the germline V gene are SGHTA and FQGTGA. The CDR3 runs to 15 residues. The CDR3 DNA reads TGTGCCAGCAGACTTCAGGGGGCAGACACAGATACGCAGTATTTT. It encodes CASRLQGADTDTQYF.

V and J are TRBV6-4 and TRBJ2-2; tentatively, D is TRBD2 (5 bases). V dropped 0 bases and J dropped 5 bases, with 7 bases sitting between them. This CDR3 spans 14 amino acids. Germline values: CDR1 MRHNA, CDR2 SNTAGT. The DNA of the CDR3 is TGTGCCAGCAGTGACTCTGGGGAGACCGGGGAGCTGTTTTTT. This sequence encodes CASSDSGETGELFF.

The V and J genes are TRBV28 and TRBJ2-7; 9 bases match TRBD1. V trimming: 7 bases; J trimming: 2 bases; junction bases outside the gene matches: 9. The length of the CDR3 is 15 residues. CDR1 is MDHEN, CDR2 SYDVKM, per germline. CDR3 region: CASIQMGQGAYEQYF. Written as DNA, the CDR3 is TGTGCCAGCATCCAGATGGGACAGGGTGCCTACGAGCAGTACTTC.

The chain has TRBV7-2 and TRBJ2-3, with 8 bases fitting TRBD2. Trimming took 2 bases from V and 4 from J; bases not matched to a gene: 8. Germline CDR1 is SGHTA and CDR2 is FQGNSA. The CDR3 length is 16 residues. Here the CDR3 reads CASSLRSGSGADTQYF. In nucleotides, the CDR3 is TGTGCCAGCAGCTTAAGAAGCGGGAGCGGTGCAGATACGCAGTATTTT.

This clone was seen a single time. The rearrangement uses TRBV19 and TRBJ2-1, with TRBD1 matching 9 bases. CDR1 LNHDA and CDR2 SQIVND come from the germline V gene (reference sequence). Losses at the gene ends were 3 bases for V and 7 bases for J; bases not matched to a gene: 7. This CDR3 comprises 15 residues. CDR3 coding DNA: TGTGCCAGTAGTATTGGAGGGACAGGGCGGAATGAGCAGTTCTTC. It yields the protein CASSIGGTGRNEQFF.

This chain joins TRBV6-6 and TRBJ2-5, with a possible D match to TRBD1 (5 bases). This CDR3 has 14 residues. V was trimmed by 8 bases and J by 5 bases, leaving 18 bases between them. The V gene's germline CDR1 is MNHNY and CDR2 SVGAGI (reference sequence). In nucleotides, the CDR3 is TGTGCCAGCTTGGGCGGCAGGGTAGAGGAGACCCAGTACTTC. It specifies CASLGGRVEETQYF.

This chain connects TRBV10-3 to TRBJ1-1, with D perhaps matching TRBD1 (6 bases). V was pared by 8 bases and J by 5 bases, with 18 bases between. The length of the CDR3 is 14 residues. Germline loops: CDR1 ENHRY, CDR2 SYGVKD. CDR3 bases: TGTGCCATCGGATCTACAGGGTCGTTTACTGAAGCTTTCTTT. Encoded protein: CAIGSTGSFTEAFF.

The J gene is TRBJ2-7, the V gene TRBV28, with D maybe TRBD1 (6 bases). The length of the CDR3 is 13 residues. The V end lost 1 base, the J end lost 5 bases, and 9 bases lay between the germline ends. Germline values: CDR1 MDHEN, CDR2 SYDVKM. CDR3 in amino acids: CASSLSGANEQYF. As DNA, the CDR3 is TGTGCCAGCAGTTTATCAGGGGCCAACGAGCAGTACTTC.

This clone is a singleton in its sample. This chain joins TRBV3-1 (or the pseudogene TRBV3-2) and TRBJ2-5; D gene uncertain. Trimming took off 3 bases at V and 4 bases at J, with 6 bases between the two ends. This CDR3 has 12 residues. Looked up from germline, CDR1 is LGHDT and CDR2 is YNNKEL (reference sequence). In DNA form, the CDR3 reads TGTGCCAGCAGCCATTCTAGAGAGACCCAGTACTTC. Protein product: CASSHSRETQYF.

The chain combines TRBV29-1 with TRBJ1-2; 9 bases map to TRBD1. CDR1 and CDR2 from the germline V gene are SQVTM and ANQGSEA. V was clipped by 4 bases and J by 4 bases; unmatched bases: 10. The CDR3 contains 15 residues. The CDR3 DNA is TGCAGCGTTGGGGGCAGGACAGGGGCCACCTATGGCTACACCTTC. This encodes CSVGGRTGATYGYTF.